The T cell receptor beta chain described here comes from a study of blood T cell repertoires in COVID-19. Per the study methods: Nucleated cell number was recorded as an estimate derived from reference gene primer amplification. Assay: immunoSEQ multiplex PCR; the TCRdb copy retains only in-frame clones and omits some. For V, J and clone size, that table is used; D and trimming come from the DNA. The table records about 210,000 clones, 81% of them present only once. Germline assignment: CDR1 MNHEY and CDR2 SVGAGI. Trimming left V 9 bases short and J 1 base short, with 10 bases between. The CDR3 has 13 residues.

The TCR sequence derives from a woman aged 45-65 years with acute COVID-19. This sequence joins TRBV6-5 and TRBJ2-4; D not resolved. The sample was PBMCs or T cells enriched from blood (not recorded which). For the CDR3, the DNA is TGTGCCAGTTCGGTATCGGCCAAAAACATTCAGTACTTC. Translation: CASSVSAKNIQYF.